Given below is one T cell receptor beta chain in context. Its matching antigen is unknown. One heparinised draw of blood, averaging about 110 mL, came from each donor. The V end was cut by 2 bases, the J end by 2 bases, with 9 bases between. The CDR3 runs 14 residues. Per germline, CDR1 SGHRS and CDR2 YFSETQ. The isolated RNA, all of it, was reverse transcribed, so expressed TCRB transcripts were what got sequenced. Mean read depth for naive, central memory and regulatory T cell samples was approximately 3.57 million reads. Produced via immunoSEQ multiplex PCR; TCRdb's table is partial and in-frame only. Here the sample spans around 400,000 clones, about 15% being singletons. These data are taken from a study of beta chain features in type 1 diabetes. Study-wide background: Across the samples, 90 million to 120 million sorted cells were examined in total. Whole-study results and caveats: Moderate yet significant TCRB CDR3 shortening was seen in Type 1 diabetes patients in all four CD4+ subsets.

This chain links TRBV5-1 with TRBJ2-3; D is perhaps TRBD1 (5 bases). The sample was naive CD4+ T cells from blood. This receptor was identified in a woman under 30 in good health. Here the CDR3 reads CASSFRELTDTQYF. Written as DNA, the CDR3 is TGCGCCAGCAGCTTCAGGGAACTCACAGATACGCAGTATTTT.